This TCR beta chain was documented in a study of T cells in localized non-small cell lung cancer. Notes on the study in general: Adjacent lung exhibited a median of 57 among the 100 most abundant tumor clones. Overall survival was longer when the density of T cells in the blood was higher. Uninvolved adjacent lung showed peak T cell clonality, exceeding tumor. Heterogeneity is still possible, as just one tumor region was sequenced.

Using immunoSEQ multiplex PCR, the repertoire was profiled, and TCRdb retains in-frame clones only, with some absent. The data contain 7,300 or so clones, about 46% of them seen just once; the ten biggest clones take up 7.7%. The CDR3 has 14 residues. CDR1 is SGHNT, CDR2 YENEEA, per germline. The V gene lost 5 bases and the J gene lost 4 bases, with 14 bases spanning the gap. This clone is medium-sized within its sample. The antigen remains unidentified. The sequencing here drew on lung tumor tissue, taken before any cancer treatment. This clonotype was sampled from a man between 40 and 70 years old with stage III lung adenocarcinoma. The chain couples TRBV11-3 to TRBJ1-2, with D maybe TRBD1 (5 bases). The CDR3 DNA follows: TGTGCCAGCAGCCCATCCGGGACCTTCTATGGCTACACCTTC. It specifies CASSPSGTFYGYTF.